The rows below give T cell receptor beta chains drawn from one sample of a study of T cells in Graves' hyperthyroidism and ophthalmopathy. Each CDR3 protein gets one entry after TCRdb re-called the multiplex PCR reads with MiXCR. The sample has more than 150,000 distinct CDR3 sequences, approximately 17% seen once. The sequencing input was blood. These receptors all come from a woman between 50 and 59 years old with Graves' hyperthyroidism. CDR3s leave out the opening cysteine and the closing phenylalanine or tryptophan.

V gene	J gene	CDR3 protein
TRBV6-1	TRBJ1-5	ASSNDRGQPQH
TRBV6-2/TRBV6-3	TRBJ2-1	ASPPGLAPSLTYNEQF
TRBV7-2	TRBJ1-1	ASSLITGGRNTEAF
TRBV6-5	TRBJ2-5	ASSYSTWKETQY
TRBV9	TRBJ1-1	ASSGARGRLGGEAF
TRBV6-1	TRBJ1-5	ASSENWEGNQPQH
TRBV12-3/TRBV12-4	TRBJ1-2	ASSPRSRGGSYGYT
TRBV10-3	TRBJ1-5	AISESSGQPQH
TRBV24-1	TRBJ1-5	ATTSARMGNQPQH
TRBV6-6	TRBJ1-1	ASSYSRGPQAF
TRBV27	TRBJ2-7	ASSRGDFFGEQY
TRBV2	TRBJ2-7	ASSEKDEGYEQY
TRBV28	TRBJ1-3	AGTGGRGNTIY
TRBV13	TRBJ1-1	ASSLWGRYMNTEAF
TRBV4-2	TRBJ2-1	ASSSLAGGSYNEQF
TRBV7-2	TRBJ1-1	ASSFGTLYTEAF
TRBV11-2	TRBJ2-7	ASSLIIGWGAYEQY
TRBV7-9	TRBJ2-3	ATSSRTALTTDTQY
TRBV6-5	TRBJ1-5	ASSYAGQPQH
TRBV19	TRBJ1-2	ASSIGGTEILYGYT
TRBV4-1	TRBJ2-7	ASSQDGTGFYEQY
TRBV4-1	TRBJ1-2	ASSQEVRSKSGYT
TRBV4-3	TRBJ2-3	ASSQDFIARDTQY
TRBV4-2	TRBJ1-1	ASSQVYGLNTEAL
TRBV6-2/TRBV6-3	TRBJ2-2	ASSYSRSRGTGELF
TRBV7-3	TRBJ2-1	ASSLRALAIRGSYNEQF
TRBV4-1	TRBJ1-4	ASSQGPATNEKLF
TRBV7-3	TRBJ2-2	ASSLTGNRLGELF
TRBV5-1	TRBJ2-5	ASKLTGGARQETQY
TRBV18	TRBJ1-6	ASSDSQGAPNSPLH
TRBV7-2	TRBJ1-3	ASSFTQNGNTIY
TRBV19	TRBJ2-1	ASTQGTYNEQF